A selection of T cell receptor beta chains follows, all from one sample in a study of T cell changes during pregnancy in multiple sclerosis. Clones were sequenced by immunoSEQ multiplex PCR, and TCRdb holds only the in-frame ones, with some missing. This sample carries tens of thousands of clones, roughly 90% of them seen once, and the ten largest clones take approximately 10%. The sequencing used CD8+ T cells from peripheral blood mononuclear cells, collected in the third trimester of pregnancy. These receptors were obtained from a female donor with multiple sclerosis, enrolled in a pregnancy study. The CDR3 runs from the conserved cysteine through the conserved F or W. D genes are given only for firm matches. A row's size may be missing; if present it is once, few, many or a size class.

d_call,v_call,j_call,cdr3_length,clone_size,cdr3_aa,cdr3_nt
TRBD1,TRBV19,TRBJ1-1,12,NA,CASIRGPTEAFF,TGTGCCAGTATAAGGGGGCCCACTGAAGCTTTCTTT
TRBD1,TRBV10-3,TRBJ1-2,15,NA,CAISGGYDRGGGYTF,TGTGCCATCAGTGGGGGATACGACAGGGGAGGCGGCTACACCTTC
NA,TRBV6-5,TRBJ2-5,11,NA,CASSTEGTQYF,TGTGCCAGCAGTACCGAGGGGACCCAGTACTTC
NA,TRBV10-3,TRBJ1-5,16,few,CAISEAIGDSNQPQHF,TGTGCCATCAGTGAGGCGATTGGGGACTCCAATCAGCCCCAGCATTTT
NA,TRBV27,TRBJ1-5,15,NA,CASSLDSYSNQPQHF,TGTGCCAGCAGTTTGGACAGCTATAGCAATCAGCCCCAGCATTTT
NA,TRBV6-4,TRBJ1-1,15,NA,CASSPSPGESTEAFF,TGTGCCAGCAGTCCCTCCCCAGGGGAGAGCACTGAAGCTTTCTTT
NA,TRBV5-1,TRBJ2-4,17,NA,CASSLSPTEIAKNIQYF,TGCGCCAGCAGCTTGAGTCCCACAGAAATAGCCAAAAACATTCAGTACTTC
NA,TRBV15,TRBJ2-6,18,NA,CATSRAEGLGSGANVLTF,TGTGCCACCAGCAGAGCGGAGGGGTTAGGCTCTGGGGCCAACGTCCTGACTTTC
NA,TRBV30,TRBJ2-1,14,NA,CAWSTGAGVNEQFF,TGTGCCTGGAGTACGGGAGCCGGGGTCAATGAGCAGTTCTTC
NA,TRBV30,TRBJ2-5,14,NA,CAWSLTTVQETQYF,TGTGCCTGGAGTCTAACGACAGTCCAAGAGACCCAGTACTTC
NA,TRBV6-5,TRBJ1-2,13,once,CASSYAGNYGYTF,TGTGCCAGCAGTTACGCAGGGAACTATGGCTACACCTTC
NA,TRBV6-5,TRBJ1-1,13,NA,CASSYSSREEAFF,TGTGCCAGCAGTTACTCGTCCAGGGAAGAAGCTTTCTTT
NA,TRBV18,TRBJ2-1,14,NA,CASSPSPGFNEQFF,TGTGCCAGCTCACCCTCGCCAGGGTTCAATGAGCAGTTCTTC
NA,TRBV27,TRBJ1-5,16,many,CASSFKGGYGNQPQHF,TGTGCCAGCAGTTTTAAGGGGGGGTATGGCAATCAGCCCCAGCATTTT
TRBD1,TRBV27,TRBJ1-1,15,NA,CASSLSRGHNTEAFF,TGTGCCAGCAGTTTATCGAGGGGGCACAACACTGAAGCTTTCTTT
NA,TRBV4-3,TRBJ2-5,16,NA,CASSQAVAGDAETQYF,TGCGCCAGCAGCCAAGCGGTGGCAGGGGATGCGGAGACCCAGTACTTC
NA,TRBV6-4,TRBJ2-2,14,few,CASSERQGTGELFF,TGTGCCAGCAGTGAAAGGCAGGGCACCGGGGAGCTGTTTTTT
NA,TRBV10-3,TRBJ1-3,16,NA,CAISRGVVPSGNTIYF,TGTGCCATCAGCAGGGGAGTCGTTCCCTCTGGAAACACCATATATTTT
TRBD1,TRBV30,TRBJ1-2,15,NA,CAWSAYRGRSYGYTF,TGTGCCTGGAGTGCCTACAGGGGGCGAAGCTATGGCTACACCTTC
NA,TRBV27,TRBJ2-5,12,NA,CASLSGVGTQYF,TGTGCCAGCTTATCAGGGGTTGGGACCCAGTACTTC
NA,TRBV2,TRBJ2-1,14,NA,CASSEALRGEAKFF,TGTGCCAGCAGTGAAGCGCTTCGAGGGGAGGCGAAATTCTTC
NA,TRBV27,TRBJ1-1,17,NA,CASTVIGLQGPNTEAFF,TGTGCCAGCACCGTAATAGGGCTACAGGGCCCGAACACTGAAGCTTTCTTT
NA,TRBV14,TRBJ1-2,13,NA,CASSQVRGHGYTF,TGTGCCAGCAGCCAAGTCAGGGGACATGGCTACACCTTC
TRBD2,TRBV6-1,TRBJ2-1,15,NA,CASRGGGTPYNEQFF,TGTGCCAGCCGGGGCGGGGGGACCCCCTACAATGAGCAGTTCTTC
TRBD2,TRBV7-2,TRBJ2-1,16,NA,CASSRDSGLGMHEQFF,TGTGCCAGCAGCAGAGACTCGGGACTAGGGATGCATGAGCAGTTCTTC